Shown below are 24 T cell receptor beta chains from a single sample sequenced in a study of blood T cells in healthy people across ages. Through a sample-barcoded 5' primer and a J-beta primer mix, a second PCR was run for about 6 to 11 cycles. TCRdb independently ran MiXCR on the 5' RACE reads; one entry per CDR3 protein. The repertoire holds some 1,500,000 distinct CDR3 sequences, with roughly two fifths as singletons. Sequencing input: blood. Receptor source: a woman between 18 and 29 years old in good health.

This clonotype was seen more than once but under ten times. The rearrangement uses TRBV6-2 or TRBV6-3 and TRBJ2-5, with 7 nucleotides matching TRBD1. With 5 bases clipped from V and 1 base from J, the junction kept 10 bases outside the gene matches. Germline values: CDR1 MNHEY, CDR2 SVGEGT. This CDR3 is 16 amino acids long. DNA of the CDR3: TGTGCCAGCAGTAATACCGGGACAGCCGCCCAAGAGACCCAGTACTTC. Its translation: CASSNTGTAAQETQYF.

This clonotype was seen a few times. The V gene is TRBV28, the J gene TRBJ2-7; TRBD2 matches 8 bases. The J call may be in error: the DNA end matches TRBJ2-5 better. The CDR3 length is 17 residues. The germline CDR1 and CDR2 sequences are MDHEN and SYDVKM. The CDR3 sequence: CASRLPFYRGGQETQYF. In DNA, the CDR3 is TGTGCCAGCAGATTACCATTTTACCGGGGGGGTCAAGAGACCCAGTACTTC.

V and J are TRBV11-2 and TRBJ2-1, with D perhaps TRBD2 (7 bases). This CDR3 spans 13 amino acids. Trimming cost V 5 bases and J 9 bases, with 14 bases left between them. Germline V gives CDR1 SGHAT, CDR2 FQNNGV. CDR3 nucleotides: TGTGCCAGCAGCAAAACCGGGGGGCGTGAGCAGTTCTTC. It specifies CASSKTGGREQFF.

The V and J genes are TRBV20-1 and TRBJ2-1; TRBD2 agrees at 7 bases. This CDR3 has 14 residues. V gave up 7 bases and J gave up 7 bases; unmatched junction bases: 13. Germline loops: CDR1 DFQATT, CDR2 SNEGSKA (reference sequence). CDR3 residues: CSVGRGNYKNEQFF. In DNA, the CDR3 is TGCAGTGTAGGGAGGGGTAACTACAAGAATGAGCAGTTCTTC.

The CDR3 DNA follows: TGTGCCAGCAGTCGCTTTAGTACAGCGGTGAACACCGGGGAGCTGTTTTTT. Residues: CASSRFSTAVNTGELFF. The chain links TRBV7-2 to TRBJ2-2, with a weak D call TRBD2 (5 bases). Trimming took 6 bases from V and 1 from J, leaving 18 bases between them. From germline, CDR1 is SGHTA and CDR2 FQGNSA. The CDR3 length is 17 residues.

In nucleotides, the CDR3 is TGCAGCGTTGAAGGGGGACAGGGATCCTGGGGCATTGAAGCTTTCTTT. Translating gives CSVEGGQGSWGIEAFF. The chain is built from TRBV29-1 and TRBJ1-1; 9 bases are a match to TRBD1. CDR1 and CDR2 from the germline V gene are SQVTM and ANQGSEA. The CDR3 has 16 amino acids. The V gene end was trimmed by 1 base and the J gene end by 7 bases; junction bases not matched to a gene: 13.

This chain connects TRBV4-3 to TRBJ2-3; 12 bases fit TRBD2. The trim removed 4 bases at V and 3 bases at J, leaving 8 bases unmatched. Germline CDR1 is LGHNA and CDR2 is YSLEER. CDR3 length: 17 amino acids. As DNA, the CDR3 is TGCGCCAGCAGCCCATTAAGACTAGCGGGAGATACAGATACGCAGTATTTT. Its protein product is CASSPLRLAGDTDTQYF.

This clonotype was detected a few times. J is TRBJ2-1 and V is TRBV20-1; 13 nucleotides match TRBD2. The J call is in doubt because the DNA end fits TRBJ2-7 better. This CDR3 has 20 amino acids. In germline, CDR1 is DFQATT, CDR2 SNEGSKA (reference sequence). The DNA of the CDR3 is TGCAGTGCTCCGGTCTTTTGGACTAGCGGGAGTCCGAAAGAATACAATGAGCAGTACTTC. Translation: CSAPVFWTSGSPKEYNEQYF.

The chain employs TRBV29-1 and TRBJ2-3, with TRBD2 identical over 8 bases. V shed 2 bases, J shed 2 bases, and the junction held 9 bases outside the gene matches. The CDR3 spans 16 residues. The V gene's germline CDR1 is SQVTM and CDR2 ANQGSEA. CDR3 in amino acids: CSVELASGRPTDTQYF. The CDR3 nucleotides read TGCAGCGTTGAACTGGCTAGCGGGCGTCCCACAGATACGCAGTATTTT.

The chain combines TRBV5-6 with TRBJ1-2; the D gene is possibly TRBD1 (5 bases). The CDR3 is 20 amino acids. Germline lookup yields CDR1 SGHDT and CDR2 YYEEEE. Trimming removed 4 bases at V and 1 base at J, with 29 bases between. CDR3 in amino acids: CASSLLRDLRAWQVNYGYTF. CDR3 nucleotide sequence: TGTGCCAGCAGCCTACTTCGGGACCTCCGGGCCTGGCAGGTTAACTATGGCTACACCTTC.

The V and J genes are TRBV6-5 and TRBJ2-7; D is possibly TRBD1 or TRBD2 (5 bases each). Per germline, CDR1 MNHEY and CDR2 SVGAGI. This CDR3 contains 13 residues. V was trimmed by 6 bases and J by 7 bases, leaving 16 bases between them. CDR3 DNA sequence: TGTGCCAGCAGGGGGGTTACAGTCGGGGAGCAGTACTTC. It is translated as CASRGVTVGEQYF.

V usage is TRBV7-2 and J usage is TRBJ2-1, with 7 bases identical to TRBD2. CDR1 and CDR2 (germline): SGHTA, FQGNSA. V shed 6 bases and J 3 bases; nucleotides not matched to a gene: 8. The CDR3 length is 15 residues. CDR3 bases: TGTGCCAGCAGAACAACTGGCGGGAGCTACAATGAGCAGTTCTTC. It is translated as CASRTTGGSYNEQFF.

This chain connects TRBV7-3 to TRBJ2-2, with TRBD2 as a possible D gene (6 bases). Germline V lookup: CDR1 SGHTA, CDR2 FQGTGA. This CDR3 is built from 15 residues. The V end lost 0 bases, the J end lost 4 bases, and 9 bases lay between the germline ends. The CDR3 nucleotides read TGTGCCAGCAGCTTAACGGGAGGCGCCACCGGGGAGCTGTTTTTT. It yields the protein CASSLTGGATGELFF. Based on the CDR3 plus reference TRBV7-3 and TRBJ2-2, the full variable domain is GAGVSQTPSNKVTEKGKYVELRCDPISGHTALYWYRQSLGQGPEFLIYFQGTGAADDSGLPNDRFFAVRPEGSVSTLKIQRTERGDSAVYLCASSLTGGATGELFFGEGSRLTVL.

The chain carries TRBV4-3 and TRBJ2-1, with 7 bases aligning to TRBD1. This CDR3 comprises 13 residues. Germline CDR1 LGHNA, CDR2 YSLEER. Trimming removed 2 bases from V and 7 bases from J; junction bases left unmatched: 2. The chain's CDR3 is CASSQHRGNEQFF. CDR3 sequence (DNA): TGCGCCAGCAGCCAACACAGGGGTAATGAGCAGTTCTTC.

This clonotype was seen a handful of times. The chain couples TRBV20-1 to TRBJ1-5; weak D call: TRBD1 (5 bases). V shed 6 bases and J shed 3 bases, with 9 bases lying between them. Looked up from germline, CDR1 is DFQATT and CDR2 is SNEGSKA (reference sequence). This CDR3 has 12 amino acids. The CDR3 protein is CSALGANQPQHF. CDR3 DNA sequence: TGCAGTGCCCTCGGGGCCAATCAGCCCCAGCATTTT.

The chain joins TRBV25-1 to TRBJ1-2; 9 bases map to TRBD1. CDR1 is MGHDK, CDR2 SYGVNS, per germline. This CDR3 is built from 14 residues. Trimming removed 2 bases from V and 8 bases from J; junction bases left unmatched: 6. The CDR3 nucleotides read TGTGCCAGCAGTGAACTGGGGACAGGGTGGGGCTACACCTTC. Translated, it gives CASSELGTGWGYTF.

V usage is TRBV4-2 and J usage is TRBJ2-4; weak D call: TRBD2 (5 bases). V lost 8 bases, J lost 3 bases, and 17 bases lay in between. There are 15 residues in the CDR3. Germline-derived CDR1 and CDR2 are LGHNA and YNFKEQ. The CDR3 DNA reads TGTGCCAGCGGCATAGAAGTGGAGGTCAAAAACATTCAGTACTTC. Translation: CASGIEVEVKNIQYF.

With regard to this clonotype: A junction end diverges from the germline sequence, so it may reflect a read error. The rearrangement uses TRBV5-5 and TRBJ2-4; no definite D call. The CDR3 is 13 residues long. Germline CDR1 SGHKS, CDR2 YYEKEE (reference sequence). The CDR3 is CTSSVGAQNIQYF. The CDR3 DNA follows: TGTACCAGCAGCGTGGGCGCTCAGAACATTCAGTACTTC.

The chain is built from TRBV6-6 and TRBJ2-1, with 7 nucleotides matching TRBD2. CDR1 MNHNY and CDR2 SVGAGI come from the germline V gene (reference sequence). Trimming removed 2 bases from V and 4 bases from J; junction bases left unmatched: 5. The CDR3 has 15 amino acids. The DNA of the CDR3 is TGTGCCAGCAGTTACATGCGGGAGATTTACAATGAGCAGTTCTTC. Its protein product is CASSYMREIYNEQFF.

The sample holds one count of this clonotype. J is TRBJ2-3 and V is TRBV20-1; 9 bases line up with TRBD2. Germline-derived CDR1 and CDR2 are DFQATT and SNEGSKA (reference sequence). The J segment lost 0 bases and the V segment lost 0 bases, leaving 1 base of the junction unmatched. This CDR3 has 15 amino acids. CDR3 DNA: TGCAGTGCTAGAGACACTAGCGGGAGCACAGATACGCAGTATTTT. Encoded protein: CSARDTSGSTDTQYF.

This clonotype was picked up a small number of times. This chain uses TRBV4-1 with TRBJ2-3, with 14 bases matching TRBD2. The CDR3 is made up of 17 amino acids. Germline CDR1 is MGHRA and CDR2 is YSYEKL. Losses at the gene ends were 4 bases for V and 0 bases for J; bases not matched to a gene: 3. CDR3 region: CASSPGTSGGSTDTQYF. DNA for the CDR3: TGCGCCAGCAGCCCCGGGACTAGCGGGGGTAGCACAGATACGCAGTATTTT.

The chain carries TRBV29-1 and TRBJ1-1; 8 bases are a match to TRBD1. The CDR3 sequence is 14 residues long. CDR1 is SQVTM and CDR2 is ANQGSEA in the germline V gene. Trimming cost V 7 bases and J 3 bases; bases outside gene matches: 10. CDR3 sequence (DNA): TGCAGCGCTTGGACAGGGAGGGTGTACACTGAAGCTTTCTTT. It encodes CSAWTGRVYTEAFF.

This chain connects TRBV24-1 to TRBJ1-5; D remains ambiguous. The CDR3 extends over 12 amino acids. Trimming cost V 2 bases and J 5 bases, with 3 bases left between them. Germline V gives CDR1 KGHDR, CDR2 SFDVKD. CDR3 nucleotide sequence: TGTGCCACCAGTGATTCAGATCAGCCCCAGCATTTT. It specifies CATSDSDQPQHF.

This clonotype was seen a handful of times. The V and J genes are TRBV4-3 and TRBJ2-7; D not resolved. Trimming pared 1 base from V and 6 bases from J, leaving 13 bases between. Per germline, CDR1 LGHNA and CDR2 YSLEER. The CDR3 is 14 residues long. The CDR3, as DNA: TGCGCCAGCAGCCAAGCAGGTGGGATTCCCGAGCAGTACTTC. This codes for CASSQAGGIPEQYF.